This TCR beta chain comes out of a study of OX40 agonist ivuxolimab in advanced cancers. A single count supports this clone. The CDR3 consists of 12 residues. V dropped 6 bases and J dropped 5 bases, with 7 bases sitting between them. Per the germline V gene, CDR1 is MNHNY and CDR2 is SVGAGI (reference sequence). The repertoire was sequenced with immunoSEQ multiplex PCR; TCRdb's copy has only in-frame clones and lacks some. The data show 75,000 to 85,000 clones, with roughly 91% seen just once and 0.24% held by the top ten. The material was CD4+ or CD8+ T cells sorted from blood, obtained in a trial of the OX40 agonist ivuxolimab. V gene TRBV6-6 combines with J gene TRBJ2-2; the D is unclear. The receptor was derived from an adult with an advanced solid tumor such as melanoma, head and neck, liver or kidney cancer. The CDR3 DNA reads TGTGCCAGCAGGTTACAAACCGGGGAGCTGTTTTTT. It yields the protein CASRLQTGELFF.